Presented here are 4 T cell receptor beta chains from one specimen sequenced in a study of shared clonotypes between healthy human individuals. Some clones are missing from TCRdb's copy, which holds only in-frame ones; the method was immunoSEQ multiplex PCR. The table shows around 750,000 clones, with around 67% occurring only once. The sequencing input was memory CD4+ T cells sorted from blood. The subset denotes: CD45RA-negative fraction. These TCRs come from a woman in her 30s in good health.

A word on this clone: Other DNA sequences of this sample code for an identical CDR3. CDR3 region: CASRRSGNEKLFF. DNA of the CDR3: TGTGCCAGCAGGAGGAGCGGGAATGAAAAACTGTTTTTT. V usage is TRBV27 and J usage is TRBJ1-4; D ambiguous. This CDR3 region has 13 residues. V gave up 6 bases and J gave up 5 bases, with 10 bases separating them. Germline V gene sequence: CDR1 MNHEY, CDR2 SMNVEV (reference sequence).

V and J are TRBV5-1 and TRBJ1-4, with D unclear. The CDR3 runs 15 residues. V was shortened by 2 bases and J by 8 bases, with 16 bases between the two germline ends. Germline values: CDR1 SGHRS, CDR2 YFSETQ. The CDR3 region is CASSFLGKGGEKLFF. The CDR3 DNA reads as TGCGCCAGCAGCTTTTTAGGGAAAGGAGGAGAAAAACTGTTTTTT.

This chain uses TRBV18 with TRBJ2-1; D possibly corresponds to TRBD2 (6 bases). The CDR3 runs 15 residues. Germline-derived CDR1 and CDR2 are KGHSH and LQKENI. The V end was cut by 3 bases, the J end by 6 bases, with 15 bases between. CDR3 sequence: CASSPTSMWGNEQFF. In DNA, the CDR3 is TGTGCCAGCTCACCCACTAGCATGTGGGGCAATGAGCAGTTCTTC.

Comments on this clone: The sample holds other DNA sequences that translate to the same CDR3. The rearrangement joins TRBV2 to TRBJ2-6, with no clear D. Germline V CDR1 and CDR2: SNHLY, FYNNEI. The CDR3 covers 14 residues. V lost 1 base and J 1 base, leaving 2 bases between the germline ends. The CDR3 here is CASSEESGANVLTF. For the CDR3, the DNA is TGTGCCAGCAGTGAAGAATCTGGGGCCAACGTCCTGACTTTC.